The sequence of this T cell receptor beta chain was determined in a study of cytomegalovirus exposure and HLA in healthy donors. Study in general: HLA-typed donors were the source of 80 million to 90 million unique TCRs, which an early data release held. Study-wide results and limits: Earlier results showed most TCR beta V segments being productive about 90% or about 30% of the time.

Both 60 Vbeta primers and 13 Jbeta primers went into the PCR. Assay: immunoSEQ multiplex PCR; the TCRdb copy retains only in-frame clones and omits some. The sample contains more than 65,000 clones, around three quarters of which appear only once. There are 14 residues in the CDR3. Of note for this clone: Its antigen is unidentified.

Regarding donors, all were healthy bone marrow donors. The chain has TRBV7-5 and TRBJ1-1. TRBV7-5 corresponds to a pseudogene. This TCR was sampled from a woman between 40 and 50 years old in good health and CMV-seropositive. Sequenced: PBMCs. As DNA, the CDR3 is TGTGCCAGAAGCTTGTGGGGGGATGACACTGAAGCTTTCTTT. Translating gives CARSLWGDDTEAFF.